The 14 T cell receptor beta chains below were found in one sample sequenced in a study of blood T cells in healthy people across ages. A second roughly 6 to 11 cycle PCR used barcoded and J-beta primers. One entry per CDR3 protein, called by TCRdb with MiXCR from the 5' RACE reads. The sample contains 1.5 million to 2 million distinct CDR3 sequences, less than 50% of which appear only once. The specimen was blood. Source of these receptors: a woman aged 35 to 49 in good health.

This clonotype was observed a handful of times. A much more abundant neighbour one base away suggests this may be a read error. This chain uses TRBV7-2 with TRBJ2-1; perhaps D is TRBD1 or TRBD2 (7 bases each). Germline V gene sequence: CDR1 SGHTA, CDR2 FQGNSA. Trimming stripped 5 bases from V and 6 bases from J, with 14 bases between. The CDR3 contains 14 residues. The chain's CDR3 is CASSPRRGGNEQFF. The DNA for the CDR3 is TGTGCCAGCAGCCCCCGCAGGGGGGGCAATGAGCAGTTCTTC.

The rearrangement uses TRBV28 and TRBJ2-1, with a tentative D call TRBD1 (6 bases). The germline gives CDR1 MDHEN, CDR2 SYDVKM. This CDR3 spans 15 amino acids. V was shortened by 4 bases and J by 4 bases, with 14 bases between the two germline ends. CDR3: CASSSDRPIYNEQFF. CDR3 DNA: TGTGCCAGCAGTTCGGACAGACCTATTTACAATGAGCAGTTCTTC.

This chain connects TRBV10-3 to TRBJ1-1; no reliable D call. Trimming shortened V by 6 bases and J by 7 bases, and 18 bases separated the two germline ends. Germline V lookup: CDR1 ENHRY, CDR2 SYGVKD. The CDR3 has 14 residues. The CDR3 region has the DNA TGTGCCATCAGCAAACAAGAGGGAGAAGGTGAAGCTTTCTTT. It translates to CAISKQEGEGEAFF.

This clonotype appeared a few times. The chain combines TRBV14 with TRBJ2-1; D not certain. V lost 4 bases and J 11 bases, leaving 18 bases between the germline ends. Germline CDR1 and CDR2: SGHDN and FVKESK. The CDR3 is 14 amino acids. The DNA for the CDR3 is TGTGCCAGCAGCCCCACCGGGCCCAGTATGAAGCAGTTCTTC. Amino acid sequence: CASSPTGPSMKQFF. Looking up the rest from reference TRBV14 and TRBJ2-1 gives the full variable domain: EAGVTQFPSHSVIEKGQTVTLRCDPISGHDNLYWYRRVMGKEIKFLLHFVKESKQDESGMPNNRFLAERTGGTYSTLKVQPAELEDSGVYFCASSPTGPSMKQFFGPGTRLTVL.

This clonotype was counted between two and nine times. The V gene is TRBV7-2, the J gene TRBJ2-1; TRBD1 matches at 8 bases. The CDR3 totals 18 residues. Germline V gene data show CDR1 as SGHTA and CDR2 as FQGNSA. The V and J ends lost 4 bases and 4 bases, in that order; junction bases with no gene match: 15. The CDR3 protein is CASSYRGQGAPKYNEQFF. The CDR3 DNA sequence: TGTGCCAGCAGCTATAGGGGGCAGGGGGCTCCTAAATACAATGAGCAGTTCTTC.

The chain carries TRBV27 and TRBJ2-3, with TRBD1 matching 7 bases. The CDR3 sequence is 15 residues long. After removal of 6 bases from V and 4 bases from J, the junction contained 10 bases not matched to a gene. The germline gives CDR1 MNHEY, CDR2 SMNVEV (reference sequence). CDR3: CASREPGQFSDTQYF. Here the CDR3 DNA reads TGTGCCAGCAGAGAGCCGGGACAGTTCTCAGATACGCAGTATTTT.

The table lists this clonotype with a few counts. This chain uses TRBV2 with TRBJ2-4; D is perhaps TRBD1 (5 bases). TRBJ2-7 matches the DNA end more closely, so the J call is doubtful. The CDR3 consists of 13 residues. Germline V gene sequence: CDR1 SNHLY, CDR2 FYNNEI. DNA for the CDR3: TGTGCCAGCAGACAGGATGGGGCGCACGAGCAGTACTTC. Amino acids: CASRQDGAHEQYF.

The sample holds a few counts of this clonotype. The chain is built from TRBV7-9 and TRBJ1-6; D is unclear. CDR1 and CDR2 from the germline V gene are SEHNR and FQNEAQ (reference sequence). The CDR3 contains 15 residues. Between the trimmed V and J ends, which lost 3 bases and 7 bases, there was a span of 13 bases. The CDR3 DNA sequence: TGTGCCAGCAGCTTTTCGGGGTCCCAAAATTCACCCCTCCACTTT. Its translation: CASSFSGSQNSPLHF.

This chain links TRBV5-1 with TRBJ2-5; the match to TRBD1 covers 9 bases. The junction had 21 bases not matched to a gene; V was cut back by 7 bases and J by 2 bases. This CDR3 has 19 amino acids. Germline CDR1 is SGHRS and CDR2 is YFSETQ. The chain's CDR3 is CASQPYRQGVVQQQETQYF. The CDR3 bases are TGCGCCAGCCAACCTTATCGACAGGGGGTGGTACAGCAACAAGAGACCCAGTACTTC.

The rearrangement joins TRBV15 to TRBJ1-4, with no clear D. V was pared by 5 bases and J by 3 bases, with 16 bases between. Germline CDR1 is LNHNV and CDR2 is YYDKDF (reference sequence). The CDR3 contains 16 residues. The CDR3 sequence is CATSRKKTRSNEKLFF. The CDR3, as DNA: TGTGCCACCAGCCGTAAGAAGACAAGATCTAATGAAAAACTGTTTTTT.

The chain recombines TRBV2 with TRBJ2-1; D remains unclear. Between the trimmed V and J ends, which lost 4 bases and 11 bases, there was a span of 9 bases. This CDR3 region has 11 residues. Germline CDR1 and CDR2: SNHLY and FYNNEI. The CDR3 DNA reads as TGTGCCAGCAGTGTCGGGTTACAGCAGTTCTTC. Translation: CASSVGLQQFF.

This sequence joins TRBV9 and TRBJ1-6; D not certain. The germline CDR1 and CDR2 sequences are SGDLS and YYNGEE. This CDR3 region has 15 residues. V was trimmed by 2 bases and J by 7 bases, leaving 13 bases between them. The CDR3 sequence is CASSVEPGENSPLHF. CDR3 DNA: TGTGCCAGCAGCGTTGAACCTGGGGAGAATTCACCCCTCCACTTT. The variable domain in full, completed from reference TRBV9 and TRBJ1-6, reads DSGVTQTPKHLITATGQRVTLRCSPRSGDLSVYWYQQSLDQGLQFLIQYYNGEERAKGNILERFSAQQFPDLHSELNLSSLELGDSALYFCASSVEPGENSPLHFGNGTRLTVT.

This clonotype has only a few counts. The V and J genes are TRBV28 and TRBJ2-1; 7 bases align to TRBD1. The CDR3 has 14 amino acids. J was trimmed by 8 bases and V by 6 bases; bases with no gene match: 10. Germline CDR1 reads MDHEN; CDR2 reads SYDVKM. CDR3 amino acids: CASRPQGRGDEQFF. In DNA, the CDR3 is TGTGCCAGCAGACCACAGGGGCGAGGGGATGAGCAGTTCTTC.

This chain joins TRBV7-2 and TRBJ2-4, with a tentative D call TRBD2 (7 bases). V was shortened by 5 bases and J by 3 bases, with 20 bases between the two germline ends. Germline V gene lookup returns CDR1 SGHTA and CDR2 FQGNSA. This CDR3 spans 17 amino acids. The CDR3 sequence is CASSPDGGGRVKNIQYF. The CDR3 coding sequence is TGTGCCAGCAGCCCCGATGGGGGGGGCCGGGTCAAAAACATTCAGTACTTC.